The rows below give T cell receptor beta chains drawn from one sample of a study of T cell changes during pregnancy in multiple sclerosis. Produced via immunoSEQ multiplex PCR; TCRdb's table is partial and in-frame only. The data contain about 24,000 clones, roughly nine tenths of them singletons. The specimen was CD8+ T cells from peripheral blood mononuclear cells, collected in the third trimester of pregnancy. All receptors come from a female donor in good health, enrolled as a control in a pregnancy study. Each CDR3 is given with its conserved first and last residue. D genes are given only for firm matches. Clone size appears in some rows only: once, few, many, or a class for an expanded clone.

cdr3_length: 14; v_call: TRBV11-2; d_call: -; clone_size: -; j_call: TRBJ2-1; cdr3_aa: CASSYTTGFNEQFF; cdr3_nt: TGTGCCAGCAGCTATACCACAGGGTTCAATGAGCAGTTCTTC
cdr3_length: 15; v_call: TRBV7-6; d_call: TRBD2; clone_size: -; j_call: TRBJ2-7; cdr3_aa: CASSPVAGISYEQYF; cdr3_nt: TGTGCCAGCAGCCCCGTAGCGGGGATCTCCTACGAGCAGTACTTC
cdr3_length: 16; v_call: TRBV12-5; d_call: -; clone_size: -; j_call: TRBJ1-5; cdr3_aa: CASGKEPGHDNQPQHF; cdr3_nt: TGTGCTAGTGGCAAAGAACCGGGACACGACAATCAGCCCCAGCATTTT
cdr3_length: 13; v_call: TRBV27; d_call: -; clone_size: once; j_call: TRBJ2-7; cdr3_aa: CASSWGVGREQYF; cdr3_nt: TGTGCCAGCAGTTGGGGTGTGGGGAGGGAGCAGTACTTC
cdr3_length: 15; v_call: TRBV19; d_call: -; clone_size: few; j_call: TRBJ2-7; cdr3_aa: CASSRVEGMSYEQYF; cdr3_nt: TGTGCCAGTAGTAGGGTGGAGGGTATGTCCTACGAGCAGTACTTC
cdr3_length: 13; v_call: TRBV2; d_call: TRBD1; clone_size: once; j_call: TRBJ2-2; cdr3_aa: CASSAPGGRELFF; cdr3_nt: TGTGCCAGCAGTGCCCCAGGGGGCAGGGAGCTGTTTTTT
cdr3_length: 15; v_call: TRBV7-7; d_call: -; clone_size: -; j_call: TRBJ2-2; cdr3_aa: CASSLELVDTGELFF; cdr3_nt: TGTGCTAGCAGCTTAGAACTAGTCGACACCGGGGAGCTGTTTTTT
cdr3_length: 15; v_call: TRBV6-5; d_call: TRBD2; clone_size: -; j_call: TRBJ2-1; cdr3_aa: CASSYLASGSNEQFF; cdr3_nt: TGTGCCAGCAGTTACTTGGCTAGCGGGAGCAATGAGCAGTTCTTC
cdr3_length: 14; v_call: TRBV7-9; d_call: TRBD1; clone_size: -; j_call: TRBJ1-4; cdr3_aa: CASSEQGNNEKLFF; cdr3_nt: TGTGCCAGCAGCGAACAGGGGAACAATGAAAAACTGTTTTTT
cdr3_length: 16; v_call: TRBV9; d_call: -; clone_size: -; j_call: TRBJ1-1; cdr3_aa: CASSFHPTGLNTEAFF; cdr3_nt: TGTGCCAGCAGCTTCCACCCGACAGGTCTGAACACTGAAGCTTTCTTT
cdr3_length: 15; v_call: TRBV4-1; d_call: TRBD2; clone_size: -; j_call: TRBJ2-7; cdr3_aa: CASSQTSGATYEQYF; cdr3_nt: TGCGCCAGCAGCCAAACTAGCGGAGCAACCTACGAGCAGTACTTC
cdr3_length: 15; v_call: TRBV6-5; d_call: TRBD1; clone_size: -; j_call: TRBJ2-5; cdr3_aa: CASSLDRGVQETQYF; cdr3_nt: TGTGCCAGCAGTTTAGACAGGGGCGTCCAAGAGACCCAGTACTTC
cdr3_length: 19; v_call: TRBV19; d_call: TRBD1; clone_size: -; j_call: TRBJ2-7; cdr3_aa: CASTWLTGGLTPLSYEQYF; cdr3_nt: TGTGCCAGTACATGGCTGACAGGGGGTCTTACCCCTCTCTCCTACGAGCAGTACTTC
cdr3_length: 14; v_call: TRBV5-6; d_call: TRBD1; clone_size: -; j_call: TRBJ2-7; cdr3_aa: CASSVGQGSYEQYF; cdr3_nt: TGTGCCAGCAGCGTGGGACAGGGCTCCTACGAGCAGTACTTC